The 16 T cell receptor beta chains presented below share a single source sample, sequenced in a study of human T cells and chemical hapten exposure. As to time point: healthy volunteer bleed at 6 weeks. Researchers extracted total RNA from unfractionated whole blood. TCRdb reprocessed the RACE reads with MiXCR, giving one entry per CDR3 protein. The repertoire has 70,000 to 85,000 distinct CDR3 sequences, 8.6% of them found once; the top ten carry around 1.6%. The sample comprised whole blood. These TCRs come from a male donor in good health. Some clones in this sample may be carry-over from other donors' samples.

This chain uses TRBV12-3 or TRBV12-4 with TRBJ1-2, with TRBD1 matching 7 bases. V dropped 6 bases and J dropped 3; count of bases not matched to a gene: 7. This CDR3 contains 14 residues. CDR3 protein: CASRHTGDYYGYTF. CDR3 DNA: TGTGCCAGCAGACATACAGGGGACTACTATGGCTACACCTTC.

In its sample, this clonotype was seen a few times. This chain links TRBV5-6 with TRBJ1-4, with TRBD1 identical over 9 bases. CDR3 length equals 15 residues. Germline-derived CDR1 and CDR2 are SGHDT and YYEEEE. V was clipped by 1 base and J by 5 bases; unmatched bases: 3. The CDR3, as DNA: TGTGCCAGCAGCTTGCCGGGACAGGGAAATGAAAAACTGTTTTTT. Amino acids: CASSLPGQGNEKLFF.

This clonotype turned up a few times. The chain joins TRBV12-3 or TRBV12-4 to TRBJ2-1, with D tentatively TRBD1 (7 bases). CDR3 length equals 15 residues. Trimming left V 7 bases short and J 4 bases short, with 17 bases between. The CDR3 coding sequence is TGTGCCAGCACGCCCAGGGGGGCCGCATACAATGAGCAGTTCTTC. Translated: CASTPRGAAYNEQFF.

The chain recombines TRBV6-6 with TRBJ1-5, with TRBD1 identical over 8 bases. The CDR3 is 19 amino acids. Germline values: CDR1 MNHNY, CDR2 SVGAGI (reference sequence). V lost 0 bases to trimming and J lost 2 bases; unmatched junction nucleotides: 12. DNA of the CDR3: TGTGCCAGCAGTTACTCGATGGCACGGACAGGGCACGGCAATCAGCCCCAGCATTTT. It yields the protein CASSYSMARTGHGNQPQHF.

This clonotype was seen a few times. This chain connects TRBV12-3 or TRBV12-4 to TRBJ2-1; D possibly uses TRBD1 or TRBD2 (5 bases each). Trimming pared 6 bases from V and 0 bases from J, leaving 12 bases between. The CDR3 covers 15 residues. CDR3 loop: CASREEGSSYNEQFF. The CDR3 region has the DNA TGTGCCAGCAGAGAAGAGGGGAGCTCCTACAATGAGCAGTTCTTC.

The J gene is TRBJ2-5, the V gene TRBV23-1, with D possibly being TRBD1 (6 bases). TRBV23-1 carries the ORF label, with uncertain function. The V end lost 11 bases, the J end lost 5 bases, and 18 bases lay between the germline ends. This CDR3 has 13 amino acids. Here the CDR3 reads CAGGDPGRETQYF. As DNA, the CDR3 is TGCGCCGGGGGCGACCCAGGAAGGGAGACCCAGTACTTC.

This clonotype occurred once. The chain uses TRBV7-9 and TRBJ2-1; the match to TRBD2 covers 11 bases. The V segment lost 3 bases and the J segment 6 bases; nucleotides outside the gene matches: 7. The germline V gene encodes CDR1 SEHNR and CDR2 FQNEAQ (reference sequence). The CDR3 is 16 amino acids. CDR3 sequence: CASSFRTSGSGNEQFF. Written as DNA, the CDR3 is TGTGCCAGCAGCTTTCGGACTAGCGGGTCTGGCAATGAGCAGTTCTTC.

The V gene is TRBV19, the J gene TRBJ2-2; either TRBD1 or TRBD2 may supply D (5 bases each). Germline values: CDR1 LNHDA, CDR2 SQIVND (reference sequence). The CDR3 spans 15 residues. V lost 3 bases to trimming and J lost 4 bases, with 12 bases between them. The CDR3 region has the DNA TGTGCCAGTAGTATGAGGGGAATTGGCACCGGGGAGCTGTTTTTT. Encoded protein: CASSMRGIGTGELFF.

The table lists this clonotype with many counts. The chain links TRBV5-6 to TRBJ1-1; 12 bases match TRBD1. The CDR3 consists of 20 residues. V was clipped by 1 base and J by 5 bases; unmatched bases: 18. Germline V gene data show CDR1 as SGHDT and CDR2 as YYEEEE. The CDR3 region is CASSLPGQGATIGWETEAFF. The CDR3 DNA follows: TGTGCCAGCAGCTTGCCGGGACAGGGGGCGACGATTGGGTGGGAGACTGAAGCTTTCTTT.

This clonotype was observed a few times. The CDR3 nucleotides are TGCGCCAGCAGACGGACGCAAACTCAAGAGACCCAGTACTTC. The encoded protein is CASRRTQTQETQYF. This sequence joins TRBV10-1 and TRBJ2-5; D is ambiguous. CDR1 is WNHNN and CDR2 is SYGVQD in the germline V gene (reference sequence). V lost 6 bases and J 2 bases, leaving 13 bases between the germline ends. The CDR3 covers 14 residues.

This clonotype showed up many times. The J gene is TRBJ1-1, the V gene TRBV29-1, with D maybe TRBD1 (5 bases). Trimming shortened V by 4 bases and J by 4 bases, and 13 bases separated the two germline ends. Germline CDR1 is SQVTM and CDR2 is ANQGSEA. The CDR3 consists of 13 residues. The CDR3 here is CSVARDPGTEAFF. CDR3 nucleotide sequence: TGCAGCGTTGCCCGGGACCCGGGCACTGAAGCTTTCTTT.

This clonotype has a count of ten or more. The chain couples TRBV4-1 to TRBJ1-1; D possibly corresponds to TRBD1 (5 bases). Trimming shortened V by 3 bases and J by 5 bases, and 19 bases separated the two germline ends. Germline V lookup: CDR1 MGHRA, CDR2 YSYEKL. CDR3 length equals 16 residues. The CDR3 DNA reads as TGCGCCAGCAGCCACCTACCGGGACCGGCGGGGACTGAAGCTTTCTTT. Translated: CASSHLPGPAGTEAFF.

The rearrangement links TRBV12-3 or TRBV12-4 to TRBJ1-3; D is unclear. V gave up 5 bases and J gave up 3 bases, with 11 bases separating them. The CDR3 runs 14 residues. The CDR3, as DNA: TGTGCCAGCAGTCTCGGTGCGGGTGGAAACACCATATATTTT. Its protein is CASSLGAGGNTIYF.

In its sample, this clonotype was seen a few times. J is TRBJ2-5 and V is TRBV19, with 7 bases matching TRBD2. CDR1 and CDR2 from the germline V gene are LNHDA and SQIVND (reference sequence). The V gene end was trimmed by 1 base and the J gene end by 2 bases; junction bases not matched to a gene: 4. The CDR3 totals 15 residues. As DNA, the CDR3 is TGTGCCAGTAGTATAGGTCTAGCGGATCAAGAGACCCAGTACTTC. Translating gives CASSIGLADQETQYF.

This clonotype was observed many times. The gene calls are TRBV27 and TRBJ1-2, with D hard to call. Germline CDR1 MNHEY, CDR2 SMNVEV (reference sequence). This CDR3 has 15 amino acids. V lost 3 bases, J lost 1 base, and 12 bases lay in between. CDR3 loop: CASSFYPQSNYGYTF. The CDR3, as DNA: TGTGCCAGCAGTTTCTATCCTCAGAGTAACTATGGCTACACCTTC.

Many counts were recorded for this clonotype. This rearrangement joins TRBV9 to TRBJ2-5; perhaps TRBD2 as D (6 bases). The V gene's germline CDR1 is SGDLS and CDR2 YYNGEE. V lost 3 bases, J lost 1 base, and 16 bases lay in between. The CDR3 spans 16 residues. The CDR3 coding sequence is TGTGCCAGCAGCGCTGGGACTGACCCCAGCCAAGAGACCCAGTACTTC. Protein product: CASSAGTDPSQETQYF.